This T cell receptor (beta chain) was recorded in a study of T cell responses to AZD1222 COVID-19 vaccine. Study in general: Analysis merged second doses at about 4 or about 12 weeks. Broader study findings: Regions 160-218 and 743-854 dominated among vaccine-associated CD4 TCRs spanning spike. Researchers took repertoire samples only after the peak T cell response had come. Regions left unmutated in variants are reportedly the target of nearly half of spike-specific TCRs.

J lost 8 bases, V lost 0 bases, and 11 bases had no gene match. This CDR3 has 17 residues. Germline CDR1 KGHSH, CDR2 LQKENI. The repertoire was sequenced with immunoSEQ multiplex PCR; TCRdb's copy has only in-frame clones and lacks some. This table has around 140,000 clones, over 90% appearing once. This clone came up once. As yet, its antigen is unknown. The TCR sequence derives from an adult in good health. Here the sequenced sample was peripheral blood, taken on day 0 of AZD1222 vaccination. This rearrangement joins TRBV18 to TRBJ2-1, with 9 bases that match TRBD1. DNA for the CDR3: TGTGCCAGCTCACCACCGAAGGGACAGGGTTTGGACCATGAGCAGTTCTTC. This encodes CASSPPKGQGLDHEQFF. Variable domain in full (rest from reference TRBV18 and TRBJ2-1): NAGVMQNPRHLVRRRGQEARLRCSPMKGHSHVYWYRQLPEEGLKFMVYLQKENIIDESGMPKERFSAEFPKEGPSILRIQQVVRGDSAAYFCASSPPKGQGLDHEQFFGPGTRLTVL.